Included here is one TCR beta chain sequence, with context. This entry is derived from a study of blood T cell repertoires in COVID-19. Turning to the study itself: Nucleic acid was either cDNA or gDNA, and it came from T cells, B-cell-depleted T cells, or PBMCs.

In the original workflow: The authors estimated nucleated cell counts from reference gene primer amplification. Using immunoSEQ multiplex PCR, the repertoire was profiled, and TCRdb retains in-frame clones only, with some absent. V and J calls and clone size are given by that table; D and trimming were obtained from the DNA. The sample consists of about 190,000 clones, 84% of them appearing once. The germline CDR1 and CDR2 sequences are SGHRS and YFSETQ. J gave up 1 base and V 4 bases, and 4 bases lay outside the gene matches. This CDR3 contains 15 residues. This TCR came from a human donor in a cohort sampled during active COVID-19. V usage is TRBV5-1 and J usage is TRBJ2-3, with 9 bases lining up with TRBD2. The sample taken for sequencing was peripheral blood. The CDR3 is CASSQWTSGTDTQYF. CDR3 sequence (DNA): TGCGCCAGCAGCCAATGGACTAGCGGCACAGATACGCAGTATTTT.